This T cell receptor beta chain is from a study of Graves' ophthalmopathy and Graves' hyperthyroidism. Notes on the study in general: The authors also found most expanded thyroid clonotypes above 0.001 frequency in blood. With 70.59% sensitivity and over 72% specificity, the model predicted ophthalmopathy progression.

Scientists amplified the TCR beta CDR3 regions from RNA transcripts. In the first round, RT-PCR was carried out with HTBI primers, and a multiplex PCR formed the second round. MiXCR, applied by TCRdb to the multiplex PCR reads, yields one record per CDR3 protein. This table has 600,000 to 650,000 distinct CDR3 sequences, over 20% appearing once. This clonotype showed up many times. Its antigen is undetermined. Per germline, CDR1 MNHEY and CDR2 SMNVEV (reference sequence). The CDR3 contains 15 residues. Trimming removed 5 bases from V and 6 bases from J; junction bases left unmatched: 9. Sequenced: peripheral blood. This receptor was taken from a woman between 18 and 29 years old with stable Graves' hyperthyroidism. Some clones in this sample may be carry-over from other donors' samples. The chain carries TRBV27 and TRBJ1-1, with 10 bases fitting TRBD1. CDR3 DNA: TGTGCCAGCAGTCGAGGGGACAGGGGTAAGGCTGAAGCTTTCTTT. Protein: CASSRGDRGKAEAFF.